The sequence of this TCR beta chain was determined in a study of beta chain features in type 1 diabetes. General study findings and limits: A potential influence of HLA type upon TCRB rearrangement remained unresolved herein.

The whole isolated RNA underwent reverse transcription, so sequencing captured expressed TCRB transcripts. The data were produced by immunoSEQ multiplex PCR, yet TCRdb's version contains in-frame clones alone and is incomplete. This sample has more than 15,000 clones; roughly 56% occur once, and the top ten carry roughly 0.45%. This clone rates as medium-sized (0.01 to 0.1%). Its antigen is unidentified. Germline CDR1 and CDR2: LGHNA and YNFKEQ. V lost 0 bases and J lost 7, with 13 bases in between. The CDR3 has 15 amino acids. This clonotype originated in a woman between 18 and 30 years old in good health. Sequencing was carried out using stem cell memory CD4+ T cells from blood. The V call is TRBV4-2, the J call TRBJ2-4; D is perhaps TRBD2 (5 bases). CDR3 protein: CASSQDIAGGNIQYF. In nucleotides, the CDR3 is TGTGCCAGCAGCCAAGATATAGCCGGCGGGAACATTCAGTACTTC.